One TCR beta chain is described in this entry. The antigen is unknown. The same CDR3 arises from other DNA sequences in this sample as well. The data originate from a study of shared clonotypes between healthy human individuals. Deep-level assay runs were performed. Some clones are missing from TCRdb's copy, which holds only in-frame ones; the method was immunoSEQ multiplex PCR. The table has around 2.1 million clones, around 95% seen once; the top ten hold less than 0.15%. Study-wide findings and caveats: Sampling included only blood; tissue repertoires likely differ.

CDR3 length: 14 amino acids. The V end lost 2 bases, the J end lost 0 bases, and 9 bases lay between the germline ends. The germline V gene encodes CDR1 GTSNPN and CDR2 SVGIG (reference sequence). The sequenced sample consisted of naive CD4+ T cells sorted from blood. As to subset: CD45RA+ positively selected. The TCR was taken from a man between 18 and 29 years old in good health. The chain uses TRBV30 and TRBJ2-3; TRBD2 might be the D (6 bases). The CDR3 sequence is CAWSSGGSTDTQYF. The CDR3 coding sequence is TGTGCCTGGAGTTCTGGGGGGAGCACAGATACGCAGTATTTT. Full variable domain (rest looked up from reference TRBV30 and TRBJ2-3): SQTIHQWPATLVQPVGSPLSLECTVEGTSNPNLYWYRQAAGRGLQLLFYSVGIGQISSEVPQNLSASRPQDRQFILSSKKLLLSDSGFYLCAWSSGGSTDTQYFGPGTRLTVL.